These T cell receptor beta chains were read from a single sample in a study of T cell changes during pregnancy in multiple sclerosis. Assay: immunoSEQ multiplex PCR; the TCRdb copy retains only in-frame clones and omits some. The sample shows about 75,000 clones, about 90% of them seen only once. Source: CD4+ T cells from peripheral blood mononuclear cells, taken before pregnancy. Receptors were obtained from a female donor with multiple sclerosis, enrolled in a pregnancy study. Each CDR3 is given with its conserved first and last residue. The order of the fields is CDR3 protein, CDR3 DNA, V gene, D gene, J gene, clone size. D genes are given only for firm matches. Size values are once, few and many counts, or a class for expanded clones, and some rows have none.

CDR3aa: CASSSDRAGGYTF; CDR3nt: TGTGCCAGCAGCTCGGACAGGGCCGGGGGCTACACCTTC; v_gene: TRBV5-4; d_gene: TRBD1; j_gene: TRBJ1-2; abundance: -
CDR3aa: CASQRAHSYEQYF; CDR3nt: TGCGCCAGCCAGCGGGCCCACTCCTACGAGCAGTACTTC; v_gene: TRBV10-2; d_gene: -; j_gene: TRBJ2-7; abundance: -
CDR3aa: CASSLRVEGSPLHF; CDR3nt: TGTGCCAGCAGTTTACGGGTTGAGGGTTCACCCCTCCACTTT; v_gene: TRBV27; d_gene: -; j_gene: TRBJ1-6; abundance: -
CDR3aa: CASRTGGPGYTF; CDR3nt: TGTGCCAGCAGAACAGGGGGCCCTGGCTACACCTTC; v_gene: TRBV28; d_gene: TRBD1; j_gene: TRBJ1-2; abundance: few
CDR3aa: CASSIVPVRLNSPLHF; CDR3nt: TGTGCCAGTAGTATAGTTCCGGTCCGACTTAATTCACCCCTCCACTTT; v_gene: TRBV19; d_gene: -; j_gene: TRBJ1-6; abundance: -
CDR3aa: CASSTWDRSYGYTF; CDR3nt: TGTGCCAGCAGTACTTGGGACAGATCCTATGGCTACACCTTC; v_gene: TRBV6-5; d_gene: TRBD1; j_gene: TRBJ1-2; abundance: -
CDR3aa: CASSLEARVLGANVLTF; CDR3nt: TGTGCCAGCAGCTTAGAAGCCAGGGTTCTGGGGGCCAACGTCCTGACTTTC; v_gene: TRBV7-2; d_gene: -; j_gene: TRBJ2-6; abundance: -
CDR3aa: CAISDLQGSYGYTF; CDR3nt: TGTGCCATCAGTGATCTCCAGGGTTCCTATGGCTACACCTTC; v_gene: TRBV10-3; d_gene: -; j_gene: TRBJ1-2; abundance: -
CDR3aa: CASSPGANYGYTF; CDR3nt: TGTGCCAGCAGTCCGGGAGCCAACTATGGCTACACCTTC; v_gene: TRBV6-5; d_gene: -; j_gene: TRBJ1-2; abundance: -
CDR3aa: CSARSHTEAFF; CDR3nt: TGCAGTGCTAGAAGCCACACTGAAGCTTTCTTT; v_gene: TRBV20-1; d_gene: -; j_gene: TRBJ1-1; abundance: few
CDR3aa: CASSSLWGRNTEAFF; CDR3nt: TGTGCCAGCAGCTCTTTGTGGGGGCGCAATACTGAAGCTTTCTTT; v_gene: TRBV7-6; d_gene: -; j_gene: TRBJ1-1; abundance: -
CDR3aa: CASRVTANSGNTIYF; CDR3nt: TGCGCCAGCAGGGTGACAGCTAACTCTGGAAACACCATATATTTT; v_gene: TRBV4-1; d_gene: -; j_gene: TRBJ1-3; abundance: -
CDR3aa: CASSPPGGVGYTF; CDR3nt: TGTGCCAGCTCACCACCAGGGGGCGTTGGCTACACCTTC; v_gene: TRBV18; d_gene: TRBD1; j_gene: TRBJ1-2; abundance: few
CDR3aa: CASSISDRGLRNTEAFF; CDR3nt: TGTGCCAGTAGTATTTCGGACAGGGGCCTGCGGAACACTGAAGCTTTCTTT; v_gene: TRBV19; d_gene: TRBD1; j_gene: TRBJ1-1; abundance: -
CDR3aa: CAIRVQANDEQYF; CDR3nt: TGTGCCATCAGGGTACAGGCCAACGACGAGCAGTACTTC; v_gene: TRBV10-3; d_gene: -; j_gene: TRBJ2-7; abundance: -
CDR3aa: CASSLARGGINYGYTF; CDR3nt: TGTGCCAGCAGCTTAGCGCGTGGAGGTATTAACTATGGCTACACCTTC; v_gene: TRBV7-8; d_gene: -; j_gene: TRBJ1-2; abundance: -
CDR3aa: CAWSMAGSSGELFF; CDR3nt: TGTGCCTGGAGTATGGCGGGGTCGTCCGGGGAGCTGTTTTTT; v_gene: TRBV30; d_gene: -; j_gene: TRBJ2-2; abundance: -
CDR3aa: CASSQQGAQDEQYF; CDR3nt: TGCGCCAGCAGCCAACAGGGGGCGCAGGACGAGCAGTACTTC; v_gene: TRBV4-1; d_gene: TRBD1; j_gene: TRBJ2-7; abundance: -
CDR3aa: CASSTGTANTGELFF; CDR3nt: TGTGCCAGCAGTACCGGGACAGCGAACACCGGGGAGCTGTTTTTT; v_gene: TRBV28; d_gene: TRBD1; j_gene: TRBJ2-2; abundance: -
CDR3aa: CAWSVSGGPYEQYF; CDR3nt: TGTGCCTGGAGTGTCAGCGGGGGGCCCTACGAGCAGTACTTC; v_gene: TRBV30; d_gene: TRBD2; j_gene: TRBJ2-7; abundance: -
CDR3aa: CASSLQGAGQFF; CDR3nt: TGTGCCAGCAGCTTACAGGGGGCGGGGCAGTTCTTC; v_gene: TRBV6-6; d_gene: TRBD1; j_gene: TRBJ2-1; abundance: -
CDR3aa: CASSLESSNYGYTF; CDR3nt: TGTGCCAGCAGCTTAGAGTCATCTAACTATGGCTACACCTTC; v_gene: TRBV11-3; d_gene: -; j_gene: TRBJ1-2; abundance: once
CDR3aa: CASSIPSGGPGEQFF; CDR3nt: TGTGCCAGTAGTATTCCGAGCGGGGGACCGGGTGAGCAGTTCTTC; v_gene: TRBV19; d_gene: TRBD2; j_gene: TRBJ2-1; abundance: -
CDR3aa: CASSLRLAGGYNEQFF; CDR3nt: TGTGCCAGCAGCCTGAGACTAGCGGGAGGCTACAATGAGCAGTTCTTC; v_gene: TRBV11-2; d_gene: TRBD2; j_gene: TRBJ2-1; abundance: -
CDR3aa: CASSPRGQGSKNIQYF; CDR3nt: TGTGCCAGCAGCCCGCGGGGACAGGGGTCCAAAAACATTCAGTACTTC; v_gene: TRBV14; d_gene: TRBD1; j_gene: TRBJ2-4; abundance: -
CDR3aa: CASSLGQVFNYGYTF; CDR3nt: TGTGCCAGCAGCTTGGGACAGGTGTTTAACTATGGCTACACCTTC; v_gene: TRBV5-8; d_gene: -; j_gene: TRBJ1-2; abundance: few
CDR3aa: CASSQGLAHNEQFF; CDR3nt: TGTGCCAGCAGCCAGGGACTAGCGCACAATGAGCAGTTCTTC; v_gene: TRBV7-2; d_gene: TRBD2; j_gene: TRBJ2-1; abundance: -
CDR3aa: CASSASHMNTEAFF; CDR3nt: TGTGCCAGCAGTGCTTCACACATGAACACTGAAGCTTTCTTT; v_gene: TRBV6-1; d_gene: -; j_gene: TRBJ1-1; abundance: -
CDR3aa: CASSQETGTNSPLHF; CDR3nt: TGTGCCAGCAGCCAGGAGACAGGCACAAACTCACCCCTCCACTTT; v_gene: TRBV11-2; d_gene: -; j_gene: TRBJ1-6; abundance: -
CDR3aa: CASSQEMDWTHNEQFF; CDR3nt: TGTGCCAGCAGCCAAGAAATGGATTGGACACACAATGAGCAGTTCTTC; v_gene: TRBV14; d_gene: -; j_gene: TRBJ2-1; abundance: -
CDR3aa: CASSHRGLAPEAFF; CDR3nt: TGCGCCAGCAGCCATCGGGGGTTGGCACCTGAAGCTTTCTTT; v_gene: TRBV4-3; d_gene: -; j_gene: TRBJ1-1; abundance: -
CDR3aa: CASSVGGRVTGELFF; CDR3nt: TGTGCCAGCAGCGTAGGAGGGCGAGTCACCGGGGAGCTGTTTTTT; v_gene: TRBV9; d_gene: -; j_gene: TRBJ2-2; abundance: -
CDR3aa: CASSRTGDPTDTQYF; CDR3nt: TGTGCCAGCAGCCGCACAGGGGACCCCACAGATACGCAGTATTTT; v_gene: TRBV6-1; d_gene: TRBD1; j_gene: TRBJ2-3; abundance: -
CDR3aa: CAWSWADFYGHTF; CDR3nt: TGTGCCTGGAGTTGGGCCGATTTCTATGGCCACACCTTC; v_gene: TRBV30; d_gene: -; j_gene: TRBJ1-2; abundance: -
CDR3aa: CASSGIDRENRFGYTF; CDR3nt: TGTGCCAGCAGCGGAATCGACAGGGAGAATCGTTTTGGCTACACCTTC; v_gene: TRBV5-6; d_gene: TRBD1; j_gene: TRBJ1-2; abundance: -
CDR3aa: CASSLGYRGELFF; CDR3nt: TGTGCCAGCAGCTTAGGTTATCGGGGGGAGCTGTTTTTT; v_gene: TRBV7-2; d_gene: -; j_gene: TRBJ2-2; abundance: -
CDR3aa: CASSSPGAVSSYNEQFF; CDR3nt: TGTGCCAGCAGTTCCCCTGGGGCGGTGAGCTCCTACAATGAGCAGTTCTTC; v_gene: TRBV28; d_gene: -; j_gene: TRBJ2-1; abundance: -
CDR3aa: CASSFFPRRDRVSATEAFF; CDR3nt: TGCGCCAGCAGCTTTTTTCCCCGTCGGGACAGGGTATCGGCCACTGAAGCTTTCTTT; v_gene: TRBV5-1; d_gene: TRBD1; j_gene: TRBJ1-1; abundance: -
CDR3aa: CSVGQGATDTQYF; CDR3nt: TGCAGCGTTGGACAGGGGGCCACAGATACGCAGTATTTT; v_gene: TRBV29-1; d_gene: TRBD1; j_gene: TRBJ2-3; abundance: -
CDR3aa: CAWGGRRGTEAFF; CDR3nt: TGTGCCTGGGGGGGGAGACGGGGCACTGAAGCTTTCTTT; v_gene: TRBV30; d_gene: -; j_gene: TRBJ1-1; abundance: -
CDR3aa: CASSRKPLPGDSEGQPQHF; CDR3nt: TGTGCCAGCAGCCGGAAACCCCTCCCCGGGGACAGCGAAGGTCAGCCCCAGCATTTT; v_gene: TRBV7-9; d_gene: TRBD1; j_gene: TRBJ1-5; abundance: -
CDR3aa: CAWRRGAGELFF; CDR3nt: TGTGCCTGGAGACGGGGGGCCGGGGAGCTGTTTTTT; v_gene: TRBV30; d_gene: TRBD2; j_gene: TRBJ2-2; abundance: -
CDR3aa: CASSLTGTSGRGNEQFF; CDR3nt: TGTGCCAGCAGTTTGACCGGGACTAGCGGGAGGGGCAATGAGCAGTTCTTC; v_gene: TRBV28; d_gene: TRBD2; j_gene: TRBJ2-1; abundance: -
CDR3aa: CASNMDRVVTEQFF; CDR3nt: TGTGCCAGCAACATGGACAGGGTAGTCACTGAGCAGTTCTTC; v_gene: TRBV6-1; d_gene: TRBD1; j_gene: TRBJ2-1; abundance: once
CDR3aa: CAISLRGGETDTQYF; CDR3nt: TGTGCCATCAGTTTAAGAGGGGGTGAGACAGATACGCAGTATTTT; v_gene: TRBV10-3; d_gene: -; j_gene: TRBJ2-3; abundance: -
CDR3aa: CASSLVLLAGGEQYF; CDR3nt: TGTGCCAGCAGCTTAGTATTGCTAGCGGGAGGCGAGCAGTACTTC; v_gene: TRBV7-8; d_gene: TRBD2; j_gene: TRBJ2-7; abundance: -
CDR3aa: CASSPGEGTGGEKLFF; CDR3nt: TGTGCCAGCAGCCCGGGGGAAGGGACAGGAGGTGAAAAACTGTTTTTT; v_gene: TRBV5-8; d_gene: TRBD1; j_gene: TRBJ1-4; abundance: -
CDR3aa: CASSVVSGPTYEQYF; CDR3nt: TGTGCCAGCAGCGTAGTGTCAGGGCCAACCTACGAGCAGTACTTC; v_gene: TRBV9; d_gene: -; j_gene: TRBJ2-7; abundance: -
CDR3aa: CASSVGHSYNSPLHF; CDR3nt: TGTGCCAGCAGCGTCGGACACTCCTATAATTCACCCCTCCACTTT; v_gene: TRBV28; d_gene: -; j_gene: TRBJ1-6; abundance: -
CDR3aa: CATSRDRGSEQYF; CDR3nt: TGTGCCACCAGCAGAGACAGGGGAAGCGAGCAGTACTTC; v_gene: TRBV15; d_gene: -; j_gene: TRBJ2-7; abundance: -
CDR3aa: CASIDSSLGNTIYF; CDR3nt: TGTGCCTCTATCGACTCTAGCCTTGGAAACACCATATATTTT; v_gene: TRBV30; d_gene: -; j_gene: TRBJ1-3; abundance: -
CDR3aa: CASSVAGLAIPANTQYF; CDR3nt: TGTGCCAGCAGCGTAGCCGGACTAGCTATTCCAGCTAATACGCAGTATTTT; v_gene: TRBV9; d_gene: TRBD2; j_gene: TRBJ2-3; abundance: -
CDR3aa: CASSQPRRGTEAFF; CDR3nt: TGCGCCAGCAGCCAGCCTCGCAGGGGGACTGAAGCTTTCTTT; v_gene: TRBV4-1; d_gene: TRBD1; j_gene: TRBJ1-1; abundance: -
CDR3aa: CASSQVESTRNEKLFF; CDR3nt: TGCGCCAGCAGCCAAGTAGAGTCGACTCGAAATGAAAAACTGTTTTTT; v_gene: TRBV4-1; d_gene: -; j_gene: TRBJ1-4; abundance: -
CDR3aa: CASKPGLATGELFF; CDR3nt: TGTGCCAGCAAACCGGGACTAGCAACCGGGGAGCTGTTTTTT; v_gene: TRBV2; d_gene: TRBD2; j_gene: TRBJ2-2; abundance: -